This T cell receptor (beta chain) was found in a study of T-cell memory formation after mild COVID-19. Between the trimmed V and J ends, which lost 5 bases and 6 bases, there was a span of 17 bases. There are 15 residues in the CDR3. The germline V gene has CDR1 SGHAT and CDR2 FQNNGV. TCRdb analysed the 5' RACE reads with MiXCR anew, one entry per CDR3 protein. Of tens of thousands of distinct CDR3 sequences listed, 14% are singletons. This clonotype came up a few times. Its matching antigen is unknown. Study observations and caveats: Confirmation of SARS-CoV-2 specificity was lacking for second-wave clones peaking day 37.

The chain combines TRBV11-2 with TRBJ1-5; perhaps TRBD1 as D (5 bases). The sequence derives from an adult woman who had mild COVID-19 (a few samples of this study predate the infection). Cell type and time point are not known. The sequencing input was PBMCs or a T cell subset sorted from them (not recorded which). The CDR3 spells CASSPGQNPGQPQHF. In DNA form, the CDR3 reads TGTGCCAGCAGCCCCGGACAAAACCCTGGTCAGCCCCAGCATTTT.